A selection of T cell receptor beta chains follows, all from one sample in a study of cytomegalovirus exposure and HLA in healthy donors. Only in-frame clones appear in the TCRdb table, and some are missing; sequencing was by immunoSEQ multiplex PCR. The sample lists over 20,000 clones, about two thirds seen once, with 4.4% in the top ten. The sequenced sample was PBMCs. Receptors were obtained from a woman in her fifties or sixties in good health and CMV-seronegative. Both conserved end residues are trimmed from each CDR3. The order of the fields is V gene, CDR3 protein.

V gene: TRBV6-1; CDR3 protein: ASSLTGGLGQPQH
V gene: TRBV29-1; CDR3 protein: SVEGLAGMMETQY
V gene: TRBV5-6; CDR3 protein: ASSLLHEQY
V gene: TRBV7-9; CDR3 protein: ASSLAGRYGYT
V gene: TRBV5-6; CDR3 protein: ASSFRSPSGANVLT
V gene: TRBV4-1; CDR3 protein: ASSQGSLRGNQPQH
V gene: TRBV10-2; CDR3 protein: ASIGGQGAQGEQY
V gene: TRBV29-1; CDR3 protein: SVEDRDSPGELF
V gene: TRBV6-5; CDR3 protein: ASAIAGGPQY
V gene: TRBV7-9; CDR3 protein: ASSNRDTELY
V gene: TRBV19; CDR3 protein: ASNFGGGTEAF
V gene: TRBV7-9; CDR3 protein: ASRGLGYEQY
V gene: TRBV29-1; CDR3 protein: SVEAKTETQY
V gene: TRBV18; CDR3 protein: ASSPRGRSSFGEQY
V gene: TRBV29-1; CDR3 protein: SASTDTQY
V gene: TRBV10-2; CDR3 protein: ASRMGPQGDSPLH
V gene: TRBV6-1; CDR3 protein: ASSEGGQGYYEQY
V gene: TRBV5-6; CDR3 protein: ASSHRSTAKNIQY
V gene: TRBV25-1; CDR3 protein: ASSEALAGSNEQF
V gene: TRBV7-9; CDR3 protein: ASSFGTANTEAF
V gene: TRBV4-2; CDR3 protein: ASSPQETGDYEQF
V gene: TRBV6-1; CDR3 protein: ASSEALVFILGSSYEQY
V gene: TRBV27; CDR3 protein: ASSFAAAYEQY
V gene: TRBV6-5; CDR3 protein: ASRRGQGSWEQF
V gene: TRBV5-6; CDR3 protein: ASSTGGIGGYT
V gene: TRBV29-1; CDR3 protein: SVGSGYGYT
V gene: TRBV7-9; CDR3 protein: ASDRGDYGYT
V gene: TRBV7-9; CDR3 protein: ASRPKTRLDYGYT
V gene: TRBV4-1; CDR3 protein: ASSQGTGLDTQY
V gene: TRBV11-2; CDR3 protein: ASSLDLYEQY
V gene: TRBV7-2; CDR3 protein: ASSLGPRAGEQETQY
V gene: TRBV19; CDR3 protein: ASSTDRGRRGYT
V gene: TRBV29-1; CDR3 protein: SVNQGTTYEQY
V gene: TRBV4-1; CDR3 protein: ASSHVGQGFTEAF
V gene: TRBV4-1; CDR3 protein: ASSRQSRTGTDTQY
V gene: TRBV7-9; CDR3 protein: ASSPLQSGRFYNEQF
V gene: TRBV4-1; CDR3 protein: ASSQDSGRRVH
V gene: TRBV28; CDR3 protein: ASSRQNWNTEAF
V gene: TRBV2; CDR3 protein: ASGWEAEAF
V gene: TRBV5-6; CDR3 protein: ASSLGLAPSPY
V gene: TRBV5-4; CDR3 protein: ASSLAGSYEQY
V gene: TRBV5-4; CDR3 protein: ASSLGGVWDEQF
V gene: TRBV9; CDR3 protein: ASSVVAGERQY
V gene: TRBV6-5; CDR3 protein: ASSYSDRANGYT
V gene: TRBV7-7; CDR3 protein: ASSLQGYGNTIY
V gene: TRBV2; CDR3 protein: ASSAQERYGYT
V gene: TRBV13; CDR3 protein: ASSLQGTSWEQY
V gene: TRBV10-3; CDR3 protein: AISRQGASDTQY
V gene: TRBV12-5; CDR3 protein: ASGGPGGTGELF
V gene: TRBV14; CDR3 protein: ASSQAGVTDTQY
V gene: TRBV5-1; CDR3 protein: ASSPAFRDEQY
V gene: TRBV5-4; CDR3 protein: ASSLRGINEKLF
V gene: TRBV11-1; CDR3 protein: ASSLASVATEAF
V gene: TRBV2; CDR3 protein: ASSVVGVDQPQH
V gene: TRBV27; CDR3 protein: ASSRSTDTQY
V gene: TRBV5-1; CDR3 protein: ASSGDTIPNEKLF